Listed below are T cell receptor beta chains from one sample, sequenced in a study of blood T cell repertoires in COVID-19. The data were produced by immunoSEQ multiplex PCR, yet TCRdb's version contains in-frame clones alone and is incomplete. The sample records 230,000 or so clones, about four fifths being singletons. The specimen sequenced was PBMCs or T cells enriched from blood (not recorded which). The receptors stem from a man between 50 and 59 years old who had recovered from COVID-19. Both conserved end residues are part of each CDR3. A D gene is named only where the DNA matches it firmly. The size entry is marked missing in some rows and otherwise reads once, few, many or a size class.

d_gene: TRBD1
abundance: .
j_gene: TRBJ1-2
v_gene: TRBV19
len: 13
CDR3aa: CASSVDRGHGYTF
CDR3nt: TGTGCCAGTAGTGTCGACAGGGGGCACGGCTACACCTTC

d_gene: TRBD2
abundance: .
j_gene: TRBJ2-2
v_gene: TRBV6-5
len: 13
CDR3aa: CASNPSGTGELFF
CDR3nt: TGTGCCAGCAATCCTAGCGGGACCGGGGAGCTGTTTTTT

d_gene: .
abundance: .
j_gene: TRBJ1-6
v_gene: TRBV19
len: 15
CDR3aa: CASSTRGGYNSPLHF
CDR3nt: TGTGCCAGTAGTACACGGGGGGGTTATAATTCACCCCTCCACTTT

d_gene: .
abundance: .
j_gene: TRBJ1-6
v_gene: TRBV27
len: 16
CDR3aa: CASSPTRDGVNSPLHF
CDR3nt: TGTGCCAGCAGCCCTACGCGGGACGGGGTAAATTCACCCCTCCACTTT

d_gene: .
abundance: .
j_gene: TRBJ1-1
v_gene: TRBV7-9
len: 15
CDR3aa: CASSFDAAQNTEAFF
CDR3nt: TGTGCCAGCAGCTTTGACGCGGCACAAAACACTGAAGCTTTCTTT

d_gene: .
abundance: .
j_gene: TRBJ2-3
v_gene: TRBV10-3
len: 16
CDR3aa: CAINSPVGGGTDTQYF
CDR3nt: TGTGCCATCAACTCCCCGGTAGGGGGAGGCACAGATACGCAGTATTTT

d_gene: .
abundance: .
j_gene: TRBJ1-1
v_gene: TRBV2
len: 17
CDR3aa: CASSELKPGLGTTEAFF
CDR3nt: TGTGCCAGCAGTGAACTAAAACCGGGACTGGGTACGACTGAAGCTTTCTTT

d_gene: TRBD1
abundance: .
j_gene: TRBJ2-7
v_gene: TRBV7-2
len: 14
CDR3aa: CASSPGQATYEQYF
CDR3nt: TGTGCCAGCAGCCCCGGACAGGCGACCTACGAGCAGTACTTC

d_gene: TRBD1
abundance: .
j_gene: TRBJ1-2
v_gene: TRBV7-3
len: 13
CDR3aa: CASSSRTGYGYTF
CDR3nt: TGTGCCAGCAGCTCTCGGACAGGATATGGCTACACCTTC

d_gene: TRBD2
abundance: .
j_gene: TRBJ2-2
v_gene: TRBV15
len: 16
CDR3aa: CATSSSGGAHTGELFF
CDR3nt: TGTGCCACCAGCTCAAGCGGGGGGGCCCACACCGGGGAGCTGTTTTTT

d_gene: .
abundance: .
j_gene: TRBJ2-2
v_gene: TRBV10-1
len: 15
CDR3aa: CASSRGVGNTGELFF
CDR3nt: TGCGCCAGCAGCAGGGGTGTGGGAAACACCGGGGAGCTGTTTTTT

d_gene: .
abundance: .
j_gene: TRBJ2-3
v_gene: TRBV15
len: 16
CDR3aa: CATSRAAAGLEYTQYF
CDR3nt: TGTGCCACCAGCAGAGCCGCGGCGGGCCTCGAGTATACGCAGTATTTT

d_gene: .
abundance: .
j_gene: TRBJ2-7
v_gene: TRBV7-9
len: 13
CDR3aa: CASSSRQVTEQYF
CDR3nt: TGTGCCAGCAGCTCTAGACAGGTTACCGAGCAGTACTTC

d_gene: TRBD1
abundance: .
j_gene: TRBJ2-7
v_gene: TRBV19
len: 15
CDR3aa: CASSMAGTGAYEQYF
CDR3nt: TGTGCCAGTAGTATGGCCGGGACAGGGGCCTACGAGCAGTACTTC

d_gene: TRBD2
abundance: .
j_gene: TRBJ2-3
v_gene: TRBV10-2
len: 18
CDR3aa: CASSEEGTSGGLTDTQYF
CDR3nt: TGCGCCAGCAGTGAGGAAGGGACTAGCGGGGGGCTAACAGATACGCAGTATTTT

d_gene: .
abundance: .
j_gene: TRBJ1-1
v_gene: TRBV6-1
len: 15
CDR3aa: CASSEAFGREAEAFF
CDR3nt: TGTGCCAGCAGTGAAGCGTTCGGCAGGGAAGCTGAAGCTTTCTTT

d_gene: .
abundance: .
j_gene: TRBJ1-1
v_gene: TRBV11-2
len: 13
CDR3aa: CASSPATAGEAFF
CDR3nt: TGTGCCAGCAGCCCAGCCACTGCAGGCGAAGCTTTCTTT

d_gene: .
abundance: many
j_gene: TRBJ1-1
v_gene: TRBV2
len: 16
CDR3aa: CASSEGPLFPNTEAFF
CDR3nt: TGTGCCAGCAGTGAGGGGCCTCTGTTCCCGAACACTGAAGCTTTCTTT

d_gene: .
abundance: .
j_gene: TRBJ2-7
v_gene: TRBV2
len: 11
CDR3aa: CASSEDNEQYF
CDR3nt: TGTGCCAGCAGTGAAGATAACGAGCAGTACTTC

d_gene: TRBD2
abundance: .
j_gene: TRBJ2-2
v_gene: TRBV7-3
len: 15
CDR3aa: CASSPGLVNTGELFF
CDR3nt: TGTGCCAGCAGCCCGGGACTAGTGAACACCGGGGAGCTGTTTTTT

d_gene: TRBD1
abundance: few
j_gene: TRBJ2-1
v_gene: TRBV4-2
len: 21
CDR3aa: CASSQEISETGAERSYNEQFF
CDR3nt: TGTGCCAGCAGCCAAGAGATTTCCGAGACAGGGGCAGAGCGCTCCTACAATGAGCAGTTCTTC

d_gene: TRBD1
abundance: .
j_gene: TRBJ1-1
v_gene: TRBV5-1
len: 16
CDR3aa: CASRTEAGGMNTEAFF
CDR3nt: TGCGCCAGCAGGACGGAGGCAGGGGGGATGAACACTGAAGCTTTCTTT